These 14 T cell receptor beta chains share one sample of origin, sequenced in a study of blood T cell repertoires in COVID-19 (dated by TCRdb to between 2020 and 2021). The method was the immunoSEQ multiplex PCR assay. What TCRdb holds here is the immuneACCESS table cut down to in-frame rearrangements. Part of the clones is not present; checked against another copy, under half of the missing clones reflect an unresolved V gene, and the others are unexplained. Counted in this sample were more than 250,000 clones; approximately 85% of them appeared once. Around 5.5% of the sample lies in the top ten. The specimen sequenced was peripheral blood. The receptors shown here come from a middle-aged man with active or convalescent COVID-19.

V gene TRBV28 combines with J gene TRBJ1-2, with 9 bases lining up with TRBD1. The CDR3 contains 17 residues. Germline CDR1 and CDR2: MDHEN and SYDVKM. V shed 1 base, J shed 2 bases, and the junction held 8 bases outside the gene matches. The CDR3 nucleotides are TGTGCCAGCAGTTTATTTCACCCGGGACAGGGAAACTATGGCTACACCTTC. Translating it yields CASSLFHPGQGNYGYTF.

The gene calls are TRBV6-5 and TRBJ2-2; D may be TRBD2 (7 bases). In germline, CDR1 is MNHEY, CDR2 SVGAGI. The CDR3 has 16 amino acids. V was cut by 2 bases and J by 5 bases, with 15 bases left in between. CDR3 residues: CASSYLRGPSTGELFF. In DNA form, the CDR3 reads TGTGCCAGCAGTTACCTGCGGGGGCCAAGTACCGGGGAGCTGTTTTTT.

V is TRBV12-5 and J is TRBJ1-3; no clear D gene. The CDR3 runs 14 residues. V lost 7 bases to trimming and J lost 5 bases, with 15 bases between them. The germline V gene encodes CDR1 LGHNT and CDR2 FRNRAP. CDR3 bases: TGTGCTAGTGCTCTCACCGAGAAAAGAAACACCATATATTTT. It translates to CASALTEKRNTIYF.

The chain uses TRBV3-1 (or the pseudogene TRBV3-2) and TRBJ1-2; D remains ambiguous. Trimming removed 0 bases at V and 12 bases at J, with 11 bases between. CDR3 size: 12 residues. CDR1 LGHDT and CDR2 YNNKEL come from the germline V gene (reference sequence). The CDR3 sequence is CASSQDLRLHTF. The CDR3 nucleotides are TGTGCCAGCAGCCAAGATCTGCGCCTACACACCTTC.

In its sample, this clone was seen once. The chain joins TRBV5-4 to TRBJ2-1; 7 bases align to TRBD1. Germline lookup yields CDR1 SGHNT and CDR2 YYREEE (reference sequence). Germline trimming cut 0 bases from V and 2 bases from J; bases unmatched to any gene: 5. The CDR3 extends over 16 amino acids. CDR3 sequence: CASSLEGAAAYNEQFF. CDR3 nucleotide sequence: TGTGCCAGCAGCTTGGAGGGGGCTGCGGCCTACAATGAGCAGTTCTTC.

The chain combines TRBV27 with TRBJ2-3, with 12 bases that match TRBD2. The trim removed 4 bases at V and 0 bases at J, leaving 8 bases unmatched. CDR3 length equals 18 residues. The germline V gene encodes CDR1 MNHEY and CDR2 SMNVEV (reference sequence). The CDR3 DNA sequence: TGTGCCAGCAGTTGGATTCCCGGGACTAGCGGGAGCACAGATACGCAGTATTTT. This gives the protein CASSWIPGTSGSTDTQYF.

The chain couples TRBV11-1 to TRBJ1-1; possibly TRBD1 for D (6 bases). V was clipped by 5 bases and J by 11 bases, with 21 bases between them. This CDR3 is 14 amino acids long. Germline CDR1 SGHAT, CDR2 FQDESV (reference sequence). The CDR3 nucleotides are TGTGCCAGCAGCCCTGGCGCCTCAGGGGTCAGGGCTTTCTTT. This codes for CASSPGASGVRAFF.

Points on this clone: This sample also contains other DNA sequences that code for the same CDR3. This chain connects TRBV5-4 to TRBJ2-3; 12 bases agree with TRBD2. CDR1 SGHNT and CDR2 YYREEE come from the germline V gene (reference sequence). This CDR3 has 16 residues. Trimming at V came to 0 bases and at J to 5 bases, leaving 4 bases not matched to a gene. CDR3 region: CASSLGLAGGEDTQYF. The CDR3 nucleotides read TGTGCCAGCAGCTTGGGGCTAGCGGGAGGGGAAGATACGCAGTATTTT.

CDR3 nucleotide sequence: TGTGCCAGCAGACTCACAGGGGATTATGGCTACACCTTC. This codes for CASRLTGDYGYTF. The V and J genes are TRBV3-1 (or the pseudogene TRBV3-2) and TRBJ1-2; 7 bases are shared with TRBD1. The V gene end was trimmed by 6 bases and the J gene end by 5 bases; junction bases not matched to a gene: 6. This CDR3 contains 13 residues. CDR1 and CDR2 from the germline V gene are LGHDT and YNNKEL (reference sequence).

In its sample, this clone was seen once. The chain couples TRBV30 to TRBJ2-1, with D possibly matching TRBD1 (6 bases). The germline V gene encodes CDR1 GTSNPN and CDR2 SVGIG (reference sequence). This CDR3 has 11 amino acids. The DNA for the CDR3 is TGTCGAGGGGGAGCGGACAATGAGCAGTTCTTC. It encodes CRGGADNEQFF.

The chain employs TRBV29-1 and TRBJ1-4, with 10 bases identical to TRBD1. V trimming: 3 bases; J trimming: 5 bases; junction bases outside the gene matches: 6. The CDR3 is 15 amino acids. Looked up from germline, CDR1 is SQVTM and CDR2 is ANQGSEA. The CDR3 loop reads CSVEASTGGNEKLFF. The CDR3 nucleotides read TGCAGCGTTGAGGCTTCGACAGGGGGCAATGAAAAACTGTTTTTT.

The chain recombines TRBV15 with TRBJ2-7; 15 bases line up with TRBD2. After removal of 1 base from V and 6 bases from J, the junction contained 13 bases not matched to a gene. Looked up from germline, CDR1 is LNHNV and CDR2 is YYDKDF (reference sequence). This CDR3 has 19 amino acids. CDR3 bases: TGTGCCACCAGCAGAGCCAAGGGACTAGCGGGAGGCTGGATGAGCGAGCAGTACTTC. Its translation is CATSRAKGLAGGWMSEQYF.

The chain employs TRBV5-1 and TRBJ2-3; maybe TRBD1 (5 bases). CDR3 length equals 15 residues. V was shortened by 0 bases and J by 3 bases, with 11 bases between the two germline ends. Germline V CDR1 and CDR2: SGHRS, YFSETQ. The CDR3 sequence is CASSLEGALTDTQYF. The DNA of the CDR3 is TGCGCCAGCAGCTTGGAAGGGGCGCTGACAGATACGCAGTATTTT.

This clone appeared a few times. The CDR3 sequence is CASSQDQGTEAFF. CDR3 DNA: TGCGCCAGCAGCCAAGACCAGGGGACTGAAGCTTTCTTT. The rearrangement links TRBV4-3 to TRBJ1-1; weak D call: TRBD1 (6 bases). The V gene lost 0 bases and the J gene lost 5 bases, with 7 bases spanning the gap. The CDR3 totals 13 residues. Looked up from germline, CDR1 is LGHNA and CDR2 is YSLEER.